The 9 T cell receptor beta chains below come from one sample, sequenced in a study of T cell repertoires in cytomegalovirus infection. TCRdb reprocessed the reads via MiXCR and lists one record per CDR3 protein. The table includes fewer than 65,000 distinct CDR3 sequences, around 20% detected once. No antigen is known for these receptors. Specimen: CD8+ T cells from cultured PBMCs, collected from culture after CMV antigen stimulation. The receptor set was obtained from a human donor in good health (CMV status not recorded). Some clones in this sample may be carry-over from other donors' samples.

This sequence joins TRBV12-5 and TRBJ2-7; D gene unclear. CDR3 length: 13 amino acids. Trimming cost V 6 bases and J 2 bases, with 11 bases left between them. Germline V gene data show CDR1 as LGHNT and CDR2 as FRNRAP. CDR3 loop: CASGFGPTYEQYF. CDR3 DNA: TGTGCTAGTGGCTTCGGACCCACCTACGAGCAGTACTTC.

This clonotype was counted only a few times. The chain links TRBV9 to TRBJ2-7; the D gene is possibly TRBD2 (7 bases). CDR3 length: 17 amino acids. V was trimmed by 4 bases and J by 6 bases, leaving 26 bases between them. CDR1 is SGDLS and CDR2 is YYNGEE in the germline V gene. CDR3 region: CASSPPGGGAKGSEQYF. CDR3 DNA sequence: TGTGCCAGCAGCCCCCCGGGTGGGGGGGCGAAAGGTAGCGAGCAGTACTTC.

This clonotype was counted only a few times. This chain uses TRBV19 with TRBJ2-5, with D perhaps TRBD2 (6 bases). CDR1 is LNHDA, CDR2 SQIVND, per germline (reference sequence). This CDR3 has 15 residues. The V and J ends lost 9 bases and 1 base respectively, with 18 bases between them. The CDR3: CASPGRGKCQETQYF. The DNA of the CDR3 is TGTGCCAGCCCTGGCCGCGGGAAATGCCAAGAGACCCAGTACTTC.

The chain employs TRBV29-1 and TRBJ1-1, with a tentative D call TRBD1 (5 bases). CDR3 length: 13 residues. Deletions cut 4 bases from V and 1 base from J, with 10 bases between. The germline gives CDR1 SQVTM, CDR2 ANQGSEA. CDR3 sequence (DNA): TGCAGCGTTGCGGCAGGGACGAACACTGAAGCTTTCTTT. It translates to CSVAAGTNTEAFF.

The V and J genes are TRBV7-9 and TRBJ2-3; the match to TRBD1 covers 7 bases. The CDR3 is made up of 14 amino acids. Unmatched junction bases numbered 7, after V lost 4 bases and J lost 6 bases. Germline values: CDR1 SEHNR, CDR2 FQNEAQ (reference sequence). The CDR3 loop is CASSYEGTADTQYF. In DNA form, the CDR3 reads TGTGCCAGCAGCTACGAGGGGACAGCGGATACGCAGTATTTT.

This clonotype appeared a few times. The CDR3 sequence: CASSLKGSSYEQYF. The CDR3 region has the DNA TGTGCCAGCAGCTTGAAGGGGAGCTCCTACGAGCAGTACTTC. The rearrangement uses TRBV7-2 and TRBJ2-7; D is perhaps TRBD1 or TRBD2 (5 bases each). V dropped 3 bases and J dropped 0 bases, with 9 bases sitting between them. Looked up from germline, CDR1 is SGHTA and CDR2 is FQGNSA. CDR3 length: 14 residues.

The chain has TRBV7-9 and TRBJ2-1; 9 bases map to TRBD1. The CDR3 covers 15 residues. The V and J ends lost 2 bases and 6 bases, in that order; junction bases with no gene match: 5. Germline V gene lookup returns CDR1 SEHNR and CDR2 FQNEAQ (reference sequence). Written as DNA, the CDR3 is TGTGCCAGCAGCTTACGGACAGGGGAGGCCAATGAGCAGTTCTTC. Translated, it gives CASSLRTGEANEQFF.

The chain joins TRBV12-3 or TRBV12-4 to TRBJ2-1, with a weak D call TRBD1 (6 bases). Trimming stripped 6 bases from V and 5 bases from J, with 11 bases between. The CDR3 consists of 13 residues. In DNA, the CDR3 is TGTGCCAGCAGCCGCCAGGGGAACAATGAGCAGTTCTTC. As protein: CASSRQGNNEQFF.

This clonotype showed up just a few times. The chain recombines TRBV7-2 with TRBJ2-6; D not certain. The germline gives CDR1 SGHTA, CDR2 FQGNSA. The length of the CDR3 is 18 residues. Trimming stripped 1 base from V and 0 bases from J, with 13 bases between. CDR3 loop: CASSLGDTTDSGANVLTF. DNA of the CDR3: TGTGCCAGCAGCTTAGGCGATACAACCGACTCTGGGGCCAACGTCCTGACTTTC.